This T cell receptor (beta chain) is drawn from a study of early T cells in non-severe SARS-CoV-2 infection. Study background: Unpaired chains resulted from sequencing bulk RNA of unsorted whole blood. Study observations and caveats: Reliance on VDJdb matching favored anti-spike CD8 responses; private and CD4 specificities were missed.

The TCR library protocol attached unique molecular identifiers to the individual cDNA molecules. TCRdb itself ran the 5' RACE reads through MiXCR, one entry per CDR3 protein. Here the sample spans about 48,000 distinct CDR3 sequences, 5.6% being singletons. Concerning this clonotype: Its cognate antigen is unknown.

The CDR3 length is 16 residues. V trimming: 5 bases; J trimming: 0 bases; junction bases outside the gene matches: 6. The germline gives CDR1 SGHTA, CDR2 FQGTGA. Sequencing was performed on whole blood. The chain combines TRBV7-3 with TRBJ2-1; 8 bases line up with TRBD2. The TCR sequence derives from an adult who was a healthcare worker with PCR-confirmed SARS-CoV-2 infection or an uninfected control (not recorded which). The CDR3 loop reads CASSPRAGGSYNEQFF. CDR3 bases: TGTGCCAGCAGCCCCCGGGCGGGGGGCTCCTACAATGAGCAGTTCTTC.